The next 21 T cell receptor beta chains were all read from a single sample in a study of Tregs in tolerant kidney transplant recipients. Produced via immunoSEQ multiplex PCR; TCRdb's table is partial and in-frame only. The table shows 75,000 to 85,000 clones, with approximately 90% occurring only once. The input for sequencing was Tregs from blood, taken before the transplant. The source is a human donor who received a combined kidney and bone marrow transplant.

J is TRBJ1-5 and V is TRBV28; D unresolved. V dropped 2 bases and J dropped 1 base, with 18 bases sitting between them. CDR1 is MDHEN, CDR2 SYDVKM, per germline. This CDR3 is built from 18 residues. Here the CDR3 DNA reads TGTGCCAGCAGTTTAGAGAGGATATTCGGGGAGAGCAATCAGCCCCAGCATTTT. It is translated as CASSLERIFGESNQPQHF.

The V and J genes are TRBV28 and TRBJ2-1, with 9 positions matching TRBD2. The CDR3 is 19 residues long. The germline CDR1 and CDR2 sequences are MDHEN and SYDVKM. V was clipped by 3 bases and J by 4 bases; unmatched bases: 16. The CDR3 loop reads CASSFSPVASGRRYNEQFF. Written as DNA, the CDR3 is TGTGCCAGCAGTTTCTCTCCTGTGGCGAGCGGGAGGAGGTACAATGAGCAGTTCTTC.

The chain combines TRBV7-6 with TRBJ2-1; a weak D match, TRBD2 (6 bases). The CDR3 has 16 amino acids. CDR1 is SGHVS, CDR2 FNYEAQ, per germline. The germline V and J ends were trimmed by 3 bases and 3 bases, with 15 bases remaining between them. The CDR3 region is CASSFVEGPYYNEQFF. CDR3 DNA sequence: TGTGCCAGCAGCTTTGTGGAGGGGCCATACTACAATGAGCAGTTCTTC.

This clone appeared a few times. CDR3 bases: TGTGCCAGCAGCTTAGGGGGGGTATGGAATCAGCCCCAGCATTTT. Residues: CASSLGGVWNQPQHF. The chain has TRBV7-2 and TRBJ1-5, with D possibly TRBD1 on 5 matching bases. V shed 1 base and J shed 4 bases, with 11 bases lying between them. Looked up from germline, CDR1 is SGHTA and CDR2 is FQGNSA. CDR3 length: 15 residues.

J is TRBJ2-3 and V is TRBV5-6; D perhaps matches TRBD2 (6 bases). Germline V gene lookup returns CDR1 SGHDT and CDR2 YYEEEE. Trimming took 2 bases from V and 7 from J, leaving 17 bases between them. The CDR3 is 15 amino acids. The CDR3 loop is CASSFNLATLYTQYF. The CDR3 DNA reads TGTGCCAGCAGCTTTAATCTAGCGACTTTGTATACGCAGTATTTT. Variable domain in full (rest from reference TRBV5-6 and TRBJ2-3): DAGVTQSPTHLIKTRGQQVTLRCSPKSGHDTVSWYQQALGQGPQFIFQYYEEEERQRGNFPDRFSGHQFPNYSSELNVNALLLGDSALYLCASSFNLATLYTQYFGPGTRLTVL.

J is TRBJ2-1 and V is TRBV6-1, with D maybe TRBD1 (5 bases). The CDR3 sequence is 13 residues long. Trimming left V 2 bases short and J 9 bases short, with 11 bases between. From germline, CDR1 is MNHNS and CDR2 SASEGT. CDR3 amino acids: CASSEIRVGEQFF. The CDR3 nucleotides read TGTGCCAGCAGTGAAATCAGGGTGGGTGAGCAGTTCTTC.

CDR3 nucleotide sequence: TGTGCCAGCAGCTTAGTCTCCGGGACCCAGGGGAGGCCTTCCTACGAGCAGTACTTC. Translating gives CASSLVSGTQGRPSYEQYF. V usage is TRBV11-2 and J usage is TRBJ2-7; tentatively, D is TRBD1 or TRBD2 (6 bases each). There are 19 residues in the CDR3. CDR1 and CDR2 (germline): SGHAT, FQNNGV. Trimming cost V 1 base and J 1 base, with 23 bases left between them. Drawing the rest from reference TRBV11-2 and TRBJ2-7, the complete variable domain is EAGVAQSPRYKIIEKRQSVAFWCNPISGHATLYWYQQILGQGPKLLIQFQNNGVVDDSQLPKDRFSAERLKGVDSTLKIQPAKLEDSAVYLCASSLVSGTQGRPSYEQYFGPGTRLTVT.

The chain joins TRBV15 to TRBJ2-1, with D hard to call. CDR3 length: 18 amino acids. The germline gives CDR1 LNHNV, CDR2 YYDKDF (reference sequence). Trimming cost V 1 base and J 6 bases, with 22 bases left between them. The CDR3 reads CATSRGLGSLRIPNEQFF. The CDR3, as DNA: TGTGCCACCAGCAGAGGGTTGGGTAGTTTGAGGATCCCCAATGAGCAGTTCTTC.

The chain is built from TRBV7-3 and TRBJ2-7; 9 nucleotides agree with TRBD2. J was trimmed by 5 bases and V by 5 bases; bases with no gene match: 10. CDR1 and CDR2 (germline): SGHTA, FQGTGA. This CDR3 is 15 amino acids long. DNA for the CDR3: TGTGCCAGCAGCCCAGGTGTAGCGGGAGTCCACGAGCAGTACTTC. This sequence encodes CASSPGVAGVHEQYF.

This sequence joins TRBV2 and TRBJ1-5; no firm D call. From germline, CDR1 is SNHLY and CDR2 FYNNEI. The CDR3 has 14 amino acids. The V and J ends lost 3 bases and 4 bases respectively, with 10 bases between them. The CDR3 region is CASSDRSFNQPQHF. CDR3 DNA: TGTGCCAGCAGTGATCGGTCTTTTAATCAGCCCCAGCATTTT. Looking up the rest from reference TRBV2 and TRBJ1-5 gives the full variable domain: EPEVTQTPSHQVTQMGQEVILRCVPISNHLYFYWYRQILGQKVEFLVSFYNNEISEKSEIFDDQFSVERPDGSNFTLKIRSTKLEDSAMYFCASSDRSFNQPQHFGDGTRLSIL.

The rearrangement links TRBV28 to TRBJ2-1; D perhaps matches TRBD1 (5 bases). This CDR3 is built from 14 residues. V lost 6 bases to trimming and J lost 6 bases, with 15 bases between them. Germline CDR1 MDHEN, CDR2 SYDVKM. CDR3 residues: CASRASWQGNEQFF. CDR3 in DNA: TGTGCCAGCAGAGCTAGTTGGCAGGGCAATGAGCAGTTCTTC.

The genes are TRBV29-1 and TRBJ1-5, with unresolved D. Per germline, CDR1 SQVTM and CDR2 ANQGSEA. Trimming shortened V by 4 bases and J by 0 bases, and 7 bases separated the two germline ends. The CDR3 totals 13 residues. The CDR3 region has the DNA TGCAGCGTTGGGGAGGCTAGCAATCAGCCCCAGCATTTT. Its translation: CSVGEASNQPQHF.

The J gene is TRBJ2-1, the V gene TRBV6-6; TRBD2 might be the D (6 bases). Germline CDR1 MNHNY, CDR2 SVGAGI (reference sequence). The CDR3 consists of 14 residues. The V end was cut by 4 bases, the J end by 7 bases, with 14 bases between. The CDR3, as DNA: TGTGCCAGCAGTTTACCTAGCGCTCAAAATGAGCAGTTCTTC. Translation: CASSLPSAQNEQFF.

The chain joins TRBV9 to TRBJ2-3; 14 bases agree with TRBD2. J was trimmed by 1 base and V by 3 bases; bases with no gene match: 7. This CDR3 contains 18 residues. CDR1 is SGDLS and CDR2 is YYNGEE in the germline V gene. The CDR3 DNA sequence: TGTGCCAGCAGCGCCGGGACTAGCGGGAGTATAGGCACAGATACGCAGTATTTT. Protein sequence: CASSAGTSGSIGTDTQYF.

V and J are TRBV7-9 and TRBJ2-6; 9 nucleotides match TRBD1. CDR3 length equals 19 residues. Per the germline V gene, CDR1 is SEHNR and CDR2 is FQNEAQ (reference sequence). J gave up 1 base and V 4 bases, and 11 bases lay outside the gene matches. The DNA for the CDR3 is TGTGCCAGCAGCTACAGGACAGGGGCTCCAAATTCTGGGGCCAACGTCCTGACTTTC. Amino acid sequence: CASSYRTGAPNSGANVLTF.

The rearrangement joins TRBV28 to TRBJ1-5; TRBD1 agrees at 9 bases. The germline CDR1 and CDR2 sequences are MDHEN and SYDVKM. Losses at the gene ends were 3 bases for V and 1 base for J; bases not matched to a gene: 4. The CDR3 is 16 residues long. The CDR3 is CASSLRGQGSNQPQHF. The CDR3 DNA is TGTGCCAGCAGTTTGAGGGGACAGGGAAGCAATCAGCCCCAGCATTTT.

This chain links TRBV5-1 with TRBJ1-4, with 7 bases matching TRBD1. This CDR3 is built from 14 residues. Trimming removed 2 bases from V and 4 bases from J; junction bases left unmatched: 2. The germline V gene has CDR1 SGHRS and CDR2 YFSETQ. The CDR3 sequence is CASSFGQVNEKLFF. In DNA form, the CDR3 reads TGCGCCAGCAGCTTTGGACAGGTTAATGAAAAACTGTTTTTT.

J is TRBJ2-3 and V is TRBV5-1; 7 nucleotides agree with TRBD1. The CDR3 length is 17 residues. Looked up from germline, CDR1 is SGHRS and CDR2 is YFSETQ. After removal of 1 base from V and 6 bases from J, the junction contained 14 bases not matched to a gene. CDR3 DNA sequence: TGCGCCAGCAGCTTGAGGCCCGGGGCAGGGGGTAGGGATACGCAGTATTTT. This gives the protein CASSLRPGAGGRDTQYF.

The CDR3 DNA is TGTGCCAGCAGTGCCACCCGACAGCCGGACGGATACGAGCAGTACTTC. Translation: CASSATRQPDGYEQYF. The V gene is TRBV2, the J gene TRBJ2-7, with D perhaps TRBD1 (5 bases). Per germline, CDR1 SNHLY and CDR2 FYNNEI. The CDR3 contains 16 residues. The ends were cut back, 4 bases at V and 4 bases at J, with 20 bases in the middle.

CDR3 protein: CASSPGPRGHEQYF. For the CDR3, the DNA is TGTGCCAGCAGCCCGGGACCCCGGGGACACGAGCAGTACTTC. V usage is TRBV13 and J usage is TRBJ2-7; D possibly matches TRBD1 or TRBD2 (5 bases each). The V end was cut by 5 bases, the J end by 5 bases, with 16 bases between. The CDR3 loop spans 14 amino acids. Germline V gene lookup returns CDR1 PRHDT and CDR2 FYEKMQ (reference sequence).

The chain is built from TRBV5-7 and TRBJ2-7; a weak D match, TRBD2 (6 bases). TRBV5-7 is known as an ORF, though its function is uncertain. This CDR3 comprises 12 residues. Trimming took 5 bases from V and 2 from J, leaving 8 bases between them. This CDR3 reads CASSSGAYEQYF. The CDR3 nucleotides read TGTGCCAGCAGTTCGGGAGCCTACGAGCAGTACTTC.